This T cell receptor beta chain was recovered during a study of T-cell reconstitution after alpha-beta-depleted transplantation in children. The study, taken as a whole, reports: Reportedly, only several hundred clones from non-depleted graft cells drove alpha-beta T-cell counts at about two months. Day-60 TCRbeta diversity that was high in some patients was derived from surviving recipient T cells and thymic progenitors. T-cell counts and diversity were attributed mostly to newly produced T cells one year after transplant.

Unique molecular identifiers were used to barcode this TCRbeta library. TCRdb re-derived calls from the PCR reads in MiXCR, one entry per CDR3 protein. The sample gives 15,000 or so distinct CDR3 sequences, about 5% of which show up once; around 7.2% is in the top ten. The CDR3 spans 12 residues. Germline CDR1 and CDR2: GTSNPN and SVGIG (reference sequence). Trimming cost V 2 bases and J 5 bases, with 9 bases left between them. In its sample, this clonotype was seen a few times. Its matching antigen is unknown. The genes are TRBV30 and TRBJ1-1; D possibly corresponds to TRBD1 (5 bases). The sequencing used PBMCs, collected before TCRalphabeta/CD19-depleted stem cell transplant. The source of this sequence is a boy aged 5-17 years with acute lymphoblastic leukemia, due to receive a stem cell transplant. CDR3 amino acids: CAWSPGGTEAFF. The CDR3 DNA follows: TGTGCCTGGAGTCCCGGGGGGACTGAAGCTTTCTTT.